Listed below are T cell receptor beta chains from one sample, sequenced in a study of cytomegalovirus exposure and HLA in healthy donors. Data came from immunoSEQ multiplex PCR; TCRdb stores just in-frame clones and leaves some out. In the table there are roughly 140,000 clones, roughly 68% of which are singletons. The sequenced sample was PBMCs. The receptors were sampled from a man aged 55 to 69 in good health and CMV-seronegative. Each CDR3 is given with its conserved first and last residue. A D gene is named only where the DNA matches it firmly. Expanded clones get a size class; other rows say once, few or many, or leave the size out.

clone_size	j_call	v_call	d_call	cdr3_aa	cdr3_nt
NA	TRBJ1-4	TRBV5-8	NA	CASSLYGGGEKLFF	TGTGCCAGCAGCTTGTATGGGGGCGGTGAAAAACTGTTTTTT
NA	TRBJ2-5	TRBV11-2	TRBD1	CASSAGQGETQYF	TGTGCCAGCAGCGCGGGACAGGGGGAGACCCAGTACTTC
NA	TRBJ2-7	TRBV28	TRBD1	CASSRTGGLYEQYF	TGTGCCAGCAGTAGGACAGGGGGTCTCTACGAGCAGTACTTC
NA	TRBJ2-2	TRBV7-9	TRBD1	CSSRNRGGELFF	TGTTCCAGCAGAAACAGGGGCGGGGAGCTGTTTTTT
NA	TRBJ2-1	TRBV6-4	NA	CASSDRTENEQFF	TGTGCCAGCAGTGACCGGACAGAAAATGAGCAGTTCTTC
NA	TRBJ1-6	TRBV7-2	NA	CATSTDYNSPLHF	TGTGCCACTTCGACAGATTATAATTCACCCCTCCACTTT
NA	TRBJ1-6	TRBV7-3	NA	CASSLNAGNGSPLHF	TGTGCCAGCAGCTTAAATGCAGGGAATGGATCACCCCTCCACTTT
once	TRBJ1-1	TRBV27	TRBD1	CASSPGQGASEAFF	TGTGCCAGCAGTCCGGGACAGGGGGCGAGTGAAGCTTTCTTT
once	TRBJ2-3	TRBV5-4	TRBD1	CASSRGQSSTDTQYF	TGTGCCAGCAGCCGGGGACAGTCTAGCACAGATACGCAGTATTTT
NA	TRBJ2-5	TRBV30	TRBD2	CACSGTTSGYQETQYF	TGTGCCTGTTCGGGGACGACTAGCGGGTACCAAGAGACCCAGTACTTC
few	TRBJ1-1	TRBV5-1	TRBD1	CASSATGQGVTEAFF	TGCGCCAGCAGCGCAACGGGACAGGGAGTAACTGAAGCTTTCTTT
few	TRBJ2-1	TRBV5-1	NA	CASSPGLKNNEQFF	TGCGCCAGCAGCCCGGGACTGAAAAACAATGAGCAGTTCTTC
few	TRBJ1-1	TRBV5-4	NA	CASSLGTYGEGTEAFF	TGTGCCAGCAGCTTGGGGACCTACGGGGAGGGGACTGAAGCTTTCTTT
few	TRBJ2-7	TRBV11-2	TRBD2	CASSSLAQVYEQYF	TGTGCCAGCAGCTCACTAGCGCAGGTCTACGAGCAGTACTTC
NA	TRBJ2-3	TRBV27	NA	CASSLGQGTDTQYF	TGTGCCAGCAGTCTTGGGCAGGGAACAGATACGCAGTATTTT
NA	TRBJ1-1	TRBV10-3	NA	CAIRLDKAEAFF	TGTGCCATCAGACTCGACAAGGCTGAAGCTTTCTTT
few	TRBJ2-7	TRBV14	NA	CASSLQGYEQYF	TGTGCCAGCAGCCTTCAGGGCTACGAGCAGTACTTC
NA	TRBJ1-1	TRBV6-1	NA	CASSEGGNTEAFF	TGTGCCAGCAGTGAGGGGGGGAACACTGAAGCTTTCTTT
NA	TRBJ2-1	TRBV6-1	NA	CASSGQPLKNEQFF	TGTGCCAGCAGTGGACAACCCCTAAAGAATGAGCAGTTCTTC
NA	TRBJ1-4	TRBV28	NA	CASSLVGGVLTNEKLFF	TGTGCCAGCAGTTTGGTCGGGGGGGTGTTAACTAATGAAAAACTGTTTTTT
NA	TRBJ2-2	TRBV5-1	NA	CASSPLTENTGELFF	TGCGCCAGCAGCCCCCTGACAGAGAACACCGGGGAGCTGTTTTTT
NA	TRBJ2-4	TRBV29-1	TRBD1	CSVGRQGTKNIQYF	TGCAGCGTTGGCCGACAGGGGACCAAAAACATTCAGTACTTC
few	TRBJ1-1	TRBV6-5	TRBD1	CASSTTGTGLLEAFF	TGTGCCAGCAGTACTACCGGGACAGGGCTACTTGAAGCTTTCTTT
NA	TRBJ1-5	TRBV2	TRBD1	CASRPRTGSNQPQHF	TGTGCCAGCAGGCCCCGGACAGGGAGCAATCAGCCCCAGCATTTT
NA	TRBJ2-2	TRBV9	NA	CASSVVDTGELFF	TGTGCCAGCAGCGTTGTCGACACCGGGGAGCTGTTTTTT
once	TRBJ2-7	TRBV29-1	TRBD2	CSVGLAGGSRYEQYF	TGCAGCGTGGGACTAGCGGGCGGGTCACGCTACGAGCAGTACTTC
NA	TRBJ2-1	TRBV28	TRBD2	CASSPFEGGLNEQFF	TGTGCCAGCAGTCCCTTTGAGGGAGGGCTGAATGAGCAGTTCTTC
once	TRBJ2-3	TRBV7-8	TRBD2	CASSPGWDYTDTQYF	TGTGCCAGCAGCCCTGGATGGGACTATACAGATACGCAGTATTTT
NA	TRBJ2-2	TRBV5-4	TRBD2	CASSPTSGRAPPGELFF	TGTGCCAGCAGCCCGACTAGCGGGAGGGCCCCACCCGGGGAGCTGTTTTTT
NA	TRBJ1-1	TRBV2	TRBD1	CASHRGRDTEAFF	TGTGCCAGCCATAGGGGGCGGGACACTGAAGCTTTCTTT
NA	TRBJ2-3	TRBV5-1	TRBD1	CASSPGGTGGWTDTQYF	TGCGCCAGCAGCCCGGGAGGGACAGGGGGCTGGACAGATACGCAGTATTTT
NA	TRBJ2-1	TRBV7-2	NA	CASSLSLLDNEQFF	TGTGCCAGCAGCTTGTCACTACTAGACAATGAGCAGTTCTTC